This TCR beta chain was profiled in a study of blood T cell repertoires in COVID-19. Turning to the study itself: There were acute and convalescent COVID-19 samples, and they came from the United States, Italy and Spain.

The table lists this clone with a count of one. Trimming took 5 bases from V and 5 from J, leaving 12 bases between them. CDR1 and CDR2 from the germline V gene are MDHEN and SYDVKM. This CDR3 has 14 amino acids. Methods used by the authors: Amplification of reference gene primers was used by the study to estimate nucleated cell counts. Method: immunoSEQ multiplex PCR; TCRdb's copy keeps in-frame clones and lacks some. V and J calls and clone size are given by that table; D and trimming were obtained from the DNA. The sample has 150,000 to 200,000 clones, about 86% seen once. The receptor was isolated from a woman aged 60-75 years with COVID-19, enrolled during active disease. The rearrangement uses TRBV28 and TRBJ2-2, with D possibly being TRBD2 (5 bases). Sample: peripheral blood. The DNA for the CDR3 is TGTGCCAGCAGTCTACTACCGGGGACCGGGGAGCTGTTTTTT. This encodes CASSLLPGTGELFF.